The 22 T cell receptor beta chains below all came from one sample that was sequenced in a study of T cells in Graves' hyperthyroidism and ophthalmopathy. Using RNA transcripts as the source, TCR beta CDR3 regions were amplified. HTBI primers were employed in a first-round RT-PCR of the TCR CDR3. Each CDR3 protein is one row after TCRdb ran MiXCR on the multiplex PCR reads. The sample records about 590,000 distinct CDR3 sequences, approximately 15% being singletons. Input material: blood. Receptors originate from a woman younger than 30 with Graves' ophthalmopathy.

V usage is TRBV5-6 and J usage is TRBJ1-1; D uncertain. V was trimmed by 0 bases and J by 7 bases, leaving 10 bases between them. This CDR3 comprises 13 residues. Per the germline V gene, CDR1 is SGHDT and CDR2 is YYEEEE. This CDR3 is CASSLDTDLEAFF. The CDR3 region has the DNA TGTGCCAGCAGCTTGGACACAGATCTTGAAGCTTTCTTT.

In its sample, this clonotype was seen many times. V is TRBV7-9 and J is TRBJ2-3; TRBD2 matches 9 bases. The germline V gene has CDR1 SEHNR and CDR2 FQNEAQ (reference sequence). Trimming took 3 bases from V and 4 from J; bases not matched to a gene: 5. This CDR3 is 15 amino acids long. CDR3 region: CASSFASGISDTQYF. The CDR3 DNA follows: TGTGCCAGCAGCTTCGCTAGCGGGATCTCAGATACGCAGTATTTT.

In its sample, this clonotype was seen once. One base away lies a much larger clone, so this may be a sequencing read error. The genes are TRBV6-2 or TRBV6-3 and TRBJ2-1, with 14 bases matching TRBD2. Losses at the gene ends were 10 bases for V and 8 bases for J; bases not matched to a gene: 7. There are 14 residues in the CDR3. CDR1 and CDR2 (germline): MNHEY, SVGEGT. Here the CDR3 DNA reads TGTGCCATCATTCCGGGACTAGCGGGGGATGAGCAGTTCTTC. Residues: CAIIPGLAGDEQFF.

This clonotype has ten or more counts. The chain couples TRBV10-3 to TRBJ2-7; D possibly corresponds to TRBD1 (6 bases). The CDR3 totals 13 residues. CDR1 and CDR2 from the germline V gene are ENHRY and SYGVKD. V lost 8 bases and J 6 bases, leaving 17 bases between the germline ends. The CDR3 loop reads CAIGGHRETEQYF. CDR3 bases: TGTGCCATCGGGGGACACCGGGAAACCGAGCAGTACTTC.

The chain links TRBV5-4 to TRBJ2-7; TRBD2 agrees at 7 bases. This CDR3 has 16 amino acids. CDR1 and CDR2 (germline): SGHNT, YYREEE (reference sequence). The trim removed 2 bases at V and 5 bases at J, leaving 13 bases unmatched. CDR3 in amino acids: CASSFGMSGGPHEQYF. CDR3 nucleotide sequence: TGTGCCAGCAGCTTTGGTATGTCGGGAGGACCCCACGAGCAGTACTTC.

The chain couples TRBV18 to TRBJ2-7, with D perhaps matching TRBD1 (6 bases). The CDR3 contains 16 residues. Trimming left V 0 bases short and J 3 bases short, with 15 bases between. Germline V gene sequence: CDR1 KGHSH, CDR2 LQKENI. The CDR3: CASSPPVPGQYYEQYF. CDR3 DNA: TGTGCCAGCTCACCACCGGTCCCGGGACAATACTACGAGCAGTACTTC.

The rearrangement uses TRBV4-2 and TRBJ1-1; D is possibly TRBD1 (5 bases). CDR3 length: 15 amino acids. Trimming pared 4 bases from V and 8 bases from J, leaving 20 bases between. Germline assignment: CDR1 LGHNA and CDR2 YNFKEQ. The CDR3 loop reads CASSPLGTAMTEAFF. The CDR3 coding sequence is TGTGCCAGCAGCCCCCTGGGGACCGCTATGACGGAAGCTTTCTTT.

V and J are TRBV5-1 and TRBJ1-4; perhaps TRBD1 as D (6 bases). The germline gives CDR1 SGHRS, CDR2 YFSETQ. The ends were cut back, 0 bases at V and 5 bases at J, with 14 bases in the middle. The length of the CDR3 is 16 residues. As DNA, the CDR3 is TGCGCCAGCAGCTTGGACCCACAGGGAGTGAATGAAAAACTGTTTTTT. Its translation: CASSLDPQGVNEKLFF.

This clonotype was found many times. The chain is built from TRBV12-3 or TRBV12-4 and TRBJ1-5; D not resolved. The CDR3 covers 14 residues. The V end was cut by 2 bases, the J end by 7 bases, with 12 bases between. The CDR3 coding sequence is TGTGCCAGCAGTTTACCGGGGAGCGGACAGCCCCAGCATTTT. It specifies CASSLPGSGQPQHF.

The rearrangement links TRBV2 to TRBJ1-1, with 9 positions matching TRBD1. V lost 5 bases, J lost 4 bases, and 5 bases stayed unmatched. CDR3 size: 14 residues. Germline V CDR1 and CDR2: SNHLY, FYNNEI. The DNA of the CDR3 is TGTGCCAGCAGTCGGACAGGGGTCGTCACTGAAGCTTTCTTT. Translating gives CASSRTGVVTEAFF.

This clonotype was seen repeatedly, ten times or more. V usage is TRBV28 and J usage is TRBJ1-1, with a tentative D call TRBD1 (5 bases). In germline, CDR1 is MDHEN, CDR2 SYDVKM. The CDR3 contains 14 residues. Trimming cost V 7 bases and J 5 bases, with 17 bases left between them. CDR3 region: CASTPGATRTEAFF. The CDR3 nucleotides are TGTGCCAGCACTCCTGGGGCAACAAGGACTGAAGCTTTCTTT.

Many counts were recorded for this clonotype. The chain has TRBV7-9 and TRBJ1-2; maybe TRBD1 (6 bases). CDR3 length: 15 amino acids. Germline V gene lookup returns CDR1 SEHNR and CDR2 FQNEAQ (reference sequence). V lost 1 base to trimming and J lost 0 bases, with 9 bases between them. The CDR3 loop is CASSLVGGANYGYTF. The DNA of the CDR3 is TGTGCCAGCAGCTTAGTAGGGGGTGCTAACTATGGCTACACCTTC. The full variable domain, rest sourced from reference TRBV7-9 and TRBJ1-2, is DTGVSQNPRHKITKRGQNVTFRCDPISEHNRLYWYRQTLGQGPEFLTYFQNEAQLEKSRLLSDRFSAERPKGSFSTLEIQRTEQGDSAMYLCASSLVGGANYGYTFGSGTRLTVV.

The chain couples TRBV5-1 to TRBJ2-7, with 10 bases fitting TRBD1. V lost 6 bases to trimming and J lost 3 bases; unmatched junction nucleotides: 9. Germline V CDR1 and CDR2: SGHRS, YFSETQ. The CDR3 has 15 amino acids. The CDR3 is CASTQLGQGNYEQYF. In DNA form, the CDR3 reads TGCGCCAGCACCCAACTGGGACAGGGGAACTACGAGCAGTACTTC.

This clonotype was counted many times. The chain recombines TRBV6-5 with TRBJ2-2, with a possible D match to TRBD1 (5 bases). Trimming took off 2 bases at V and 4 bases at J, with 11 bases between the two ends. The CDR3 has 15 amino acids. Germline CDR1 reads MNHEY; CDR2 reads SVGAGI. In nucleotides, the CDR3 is TGTGCCAGCAGTTACAGGGGCTCGGGCACCGGGGAGCTGTTTTTT. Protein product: CASSYRGSGTGELFF.

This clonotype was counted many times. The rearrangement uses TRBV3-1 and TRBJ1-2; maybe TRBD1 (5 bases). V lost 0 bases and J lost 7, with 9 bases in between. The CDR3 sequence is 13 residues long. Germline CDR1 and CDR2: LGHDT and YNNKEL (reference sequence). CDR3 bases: TGTGCCAGCAGCCAAGAAGGGGCGGGTGGCTACACCTTC. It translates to CASSQEGAGGYTF.

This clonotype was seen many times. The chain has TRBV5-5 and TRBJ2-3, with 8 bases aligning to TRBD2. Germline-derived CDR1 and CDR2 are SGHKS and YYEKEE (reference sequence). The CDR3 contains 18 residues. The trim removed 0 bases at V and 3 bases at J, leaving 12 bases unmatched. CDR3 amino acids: CASSLGHGGAGATDTQYF. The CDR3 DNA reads TGTGCCAGCAGCTTGGGCCATGGAGGAGCGGGAGCGACAGATACGCAGTATTTT.

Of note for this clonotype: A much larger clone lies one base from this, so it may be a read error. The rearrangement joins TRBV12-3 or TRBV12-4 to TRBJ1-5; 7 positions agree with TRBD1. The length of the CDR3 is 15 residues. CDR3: CTSSLTATGHQPQHF. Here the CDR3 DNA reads TGTACCAGCAGTTTAACGGCGACAGGGCATCAGCCCCAGCATTTT.

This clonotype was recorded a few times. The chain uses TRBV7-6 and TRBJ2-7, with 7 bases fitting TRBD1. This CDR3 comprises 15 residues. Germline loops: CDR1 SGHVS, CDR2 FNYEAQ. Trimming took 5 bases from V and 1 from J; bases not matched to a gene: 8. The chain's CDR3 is CASSRQGTTSYEQYF. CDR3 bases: TGTGCCAGCAGCCGACAGGGAACTACTTCCTACGAGCAGTACTTC.

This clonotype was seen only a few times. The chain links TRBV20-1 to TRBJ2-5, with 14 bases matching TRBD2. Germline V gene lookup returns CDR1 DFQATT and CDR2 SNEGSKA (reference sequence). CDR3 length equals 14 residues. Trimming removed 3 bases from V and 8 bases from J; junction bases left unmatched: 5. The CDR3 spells CSARLGLAGATQYF. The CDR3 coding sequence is TGCAGTGCTAGGCTGGGACTAGCGGGAGCCACCCAGTACTTC.

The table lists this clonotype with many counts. In nucleotides, the CDR3 is TGCGCCACCCTTTCTCCCACAGATACGCAGTATTTT. Residues: CATLSPTDTQYF. The gene calls are TRBV4-1 and TRBJ2-3, with D hard to call. This CDR3 region has 12 residues. The germline V gene has CDR1 MGHRA and CDR2 YSYEKL. V was shortened by 10 bases and J by 2 bases, with 10 bases between the two germline ends.

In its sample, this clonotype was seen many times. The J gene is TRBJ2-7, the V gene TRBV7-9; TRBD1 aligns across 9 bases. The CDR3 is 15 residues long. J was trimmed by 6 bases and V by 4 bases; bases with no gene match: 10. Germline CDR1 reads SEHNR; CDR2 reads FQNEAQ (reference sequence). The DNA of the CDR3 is TGTGCCAGCAGCTCTCATAAGGACAGGGGCCTCGAGCAGTACTTC. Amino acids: CASSSHKDRGLEQYF.

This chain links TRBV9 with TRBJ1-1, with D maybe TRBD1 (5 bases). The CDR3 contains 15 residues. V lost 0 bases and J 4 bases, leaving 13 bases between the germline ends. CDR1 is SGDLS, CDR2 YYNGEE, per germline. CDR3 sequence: CASSVGKGFGTEAFF. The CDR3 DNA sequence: TGTGCCAGCAGCGTAGGGAAGGGGTTCGGCACTGAAGCTTTCTTT.